The 8 T cell receptor beta chains listed next were all sequenced from one sample in a study of blood T cell repertoires in COVID-19. The table came from immunoSEQ multiplex PCR; TCRdb's copy has only in-frame clones and leaves some out. Of approximately 150,000 clones in the sample, about 85% were seen once. The sequencing input was peripheral blood. The receptors derive from a man aged 35 to 55 with acute or convalescent COVID-19.

The chain recombines TRBV11-2 with TRBJ1-2; tentative D call: TRBD1 (6 bases). Trimming took off 2 bases at V and 8 bases at J, with 18 bases between the two ends. The CDR3 is 15 amino acids. Germline V gene lookup returns CDR1 SGHAT and CDR2 FQNNGV. CDR3 nucleotides: TGTGCCAGCAGCTTAATTTGGGGGGGCTCGGAAGGCTACACCTTC. Translating gives CASSLIWGGSEGYTF.

CDR3 nucleotide sequence: TGTGCCAGCAGCCAAGACCTAGGGGCTAGCGGGGAAAAGACCCAGTACTTC. Encoded protein: CASSQDLGASGEKTQYF. V is TRBV4-2 and J is TRBJ2-5, with 9 bases lining up with TRBD2. The germline V gene encodes CDR1 LGHNA and CDR2 YNFKEQ. V lost 0 bases to trimming and J lost 6 bases; unmatched junction nucleotides: 11. The CDR3 extends over 17 amino acids.

This clone occurred a few times. V gene TRBV9 combines with J gene TRBJ1-6; a weak D match, TRBD1 (6 bases). The CDR3 sequence is 13 residues long. The germline V and J ends were trimmed by 5 bases and 7 bases, with 10 bases remaining between them. Germline CDR1 and CDR2: SGDLS and YYNGEE. The CDR3: CASRPDSNSPLHF. CDR3 DNA sequence: TGTGCCAGCAGGCCGGACAGCAATTCACCCCTCCACTTT.

The chain recombines TRBV13 with TRBJ1-1, with D possibly TRBD1 on 6 matching bases. The length of the CDR3 is 16 residues. Germline CDR1 PRHDT, CDR2 FYEKMQ (reference sequence). V lost 1 base, J lost 2 bases, and 14 bases lay in between. DNA for the CDR3: TGTGCCAGCAGCTTAGCCGGTACAGGGTCCAACACTGAAGCTTTCTTT. Amino acid sequence: CASSLAGTGSNTEAFF.

The rearrangement joins TRBV7-9 to TRBJ1-2; D gene uncertain. There are 15 residues in the CDR3. Trimming took 1 base from V and 2 from J, leaving 11 bases between them. CDR1 and CDR2 (germline): SEHNR, FQNEAQ (reference sequence). This chain's CDR3 is CASSLVGARNYGYTF. The CDR3 DNA reads as TGTGCCAGCAGCTTAGTTGGAGCACGCAACTATGGCTACACCTTC.

This clone was observed once. The genes are TRBV29-1 and TRBJ2-1; D is unresolved. CDR1 is SQVTM, CDR2 ANQGSEA, per germline. CDR3 length equals 13 residues. V lost 5 bases, J lost 2 bases, and 10 bases lay in between. CDR3 bases: TGCAGCGTTCGACTTAGGACCTACAATGAGCAGTTCTTC. Translated, it gives CSVRLRTYNEQFF.

The chain is built from TRBV12-5 and TRBJ1-3, with TRBD1 as a possible D gene (5 bases). The germline gives CDR1 LGHNT, CDR2 FRNRAP. This CDR3 spans 16 amino acids. V lost 3 bases and J lost 4, with 16 bases in between. CDR3 sequence: CASGFGTPGAGNTIYF. Written as DNA, the CDR3 is TGTGCTAGTGGTTTCGGGACTCCCGGGGCCGGAAACACCATATATTTT.

This chain uses TRBV18 with TRBJ2-1; a possible D gene is TRBD2 (6 bases). This CDR3 is 14 amino acids long. V was cut by 6 bases and J by 0 bases, with 9 bases left in between. The V gene's germline CDR1 is KGHSH and CDR2 LQKENI. This CDR3 reads CASSHGSSYNEQFF. DNA of the CDR3: TGTGCCAGCTCCCACGGGAGCTCCTACAATGAGCAGTTCTTC. The whole variable domain, filled in from reference TRBV18 and TRBJ2-1, reads NAGVMQNPRHLVRRRGQEARLRCSPMKGHSHVYWYRQLPEEGLKFMVYLQKENIIDESGMPKERFSAEFPKEGPSILRIQQVVRGDSAAYFCASSHGSSYNEQFFGPGTRLTVL.